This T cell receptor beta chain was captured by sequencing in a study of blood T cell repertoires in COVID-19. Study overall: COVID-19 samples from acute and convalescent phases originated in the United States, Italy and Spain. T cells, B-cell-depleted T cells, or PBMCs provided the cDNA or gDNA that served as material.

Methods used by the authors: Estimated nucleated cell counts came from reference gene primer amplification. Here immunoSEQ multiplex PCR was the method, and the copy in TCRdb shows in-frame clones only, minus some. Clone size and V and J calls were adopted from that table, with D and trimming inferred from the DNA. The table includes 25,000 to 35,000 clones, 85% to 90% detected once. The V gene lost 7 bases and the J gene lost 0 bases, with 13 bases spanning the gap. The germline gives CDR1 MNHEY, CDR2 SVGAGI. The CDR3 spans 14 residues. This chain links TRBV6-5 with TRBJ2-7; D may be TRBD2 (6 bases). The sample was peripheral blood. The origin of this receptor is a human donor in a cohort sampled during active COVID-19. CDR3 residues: CASKKGGNSYEQYF. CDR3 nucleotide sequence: TGTGCCAGCAAAAAGGGAGGCAACTCCTACGAGCAGTACTTC.